This record covers a single T cell receptor (beta chain). Its antigen is as yet unknown. The data are from a study of Tregs in tolerant kidney transplant recipients. Mixed chimerism was transient after nonmyeloablative marrow transplants from related graft donors. CD4+CD25+CD127- Tregs, CD4+CD25- non-Tregs, CD4 and CD8 cells were sorted. From germline, CDR1 is SGHAT and CDR2 FQDESV (reference sequence). Losses at the gene ends were 6 bases for V and 10 bases for J; bases not matched to a gene: 11. The length of the CDR3 is 16 residues. The study, taken as a whole, reports: Antigen-driven expansion was suggested because donor-specific Tregs expanded more than all Tregs in tolerant patients. Tregs expanded with activated donor B cells seemed most donor-specific.

The data were produced by immunoSEQ multiplex PCR, yet TCRdb's version contains in-frame clones alone and is incomplete. The data show about 90,000 clones, 93% seen once. The sample in question was CD4+ T cells from blood (PBMCs), obtained 12 months after the transplant. This rearrangement joins TRBV11-1 to TRBJ2-1, with TRBD2 matching 14 bases. The origin of this receptor is a human patient who received a combined kidney and bone marrow transplant. Some T cells may be supplied by the graft donor. The CDR3 nucleotides are TGTGCCAGCAGTTCACGAGGGACTAGCGGGAGTCTGGAGCAGTTCTTC. Residues: CASSSRGTSGSLEQFF.